This T cell receptor beta chain was retrieved from a study of T-cell reconstitution after alpha-beta-depleted transplantation in children. This clonotype was observed a few times. Preparing the TCRbeta library involved the use of unique molecular identifiers. TCRdb analysed the PCR reads with MiXCR anew, one entry per CDR3 protein. Here the sample spans about 360,000 distinct CDR3 sequences, more than 10% being singletons. Here the sequenced sample was PBMCs, taken from the stem cell graft. This receptor was obtained from a human donor who donated a stem cell graft to a child with Fanconi anemia.

The CDR3, as DNA: TGTGCCAGCAGCCCTGACGGGCCTTGGGATGAGCAGTTCTTC. As protein: CASSPDGPWDEQFF. The J gene is TRBJ2-1, the V gene TRBV12-3 or TRBV12-4; no clear D. Trimming took 6 bases from V and 8 from J, leaving 17 bases between them. The CDR3 runs 14 residues.